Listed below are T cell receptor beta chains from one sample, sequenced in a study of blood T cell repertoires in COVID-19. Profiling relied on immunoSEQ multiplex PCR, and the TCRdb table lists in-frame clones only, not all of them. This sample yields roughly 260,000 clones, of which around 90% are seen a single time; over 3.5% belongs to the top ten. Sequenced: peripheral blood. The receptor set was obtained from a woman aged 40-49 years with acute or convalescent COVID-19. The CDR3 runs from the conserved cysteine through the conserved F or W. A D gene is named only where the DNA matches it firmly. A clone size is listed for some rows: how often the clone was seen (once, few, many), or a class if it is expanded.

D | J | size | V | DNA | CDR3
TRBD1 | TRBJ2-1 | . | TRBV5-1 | TGCGCCAGCAGCGCAGCCGACAGGGGCCCAAGGGATGAGCAGTTCTTC | CASSAADRGPRDEQFF
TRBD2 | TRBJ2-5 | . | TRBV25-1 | TGTGCCAGCACCCGCGGGAGGCACCAAGAGACCCAGTACTTC | CASTRGRHQETQYF
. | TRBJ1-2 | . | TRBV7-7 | TGTGCCAGCAGCGCGGGGGCACCTCCCTATGGCTACACCTTC | CASSAGAPPYGYTF
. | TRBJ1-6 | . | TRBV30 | TGTGCCTGGAGTGTTAACTCTCCTGGACCCCTCCACTTT | CAWSVNSPGPLHF
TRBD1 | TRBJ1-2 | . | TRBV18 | TGTGCCAGCTCACCTACTGACAGGGTAAATGGCTACACCTTC | CASSPTDRVNGYTF
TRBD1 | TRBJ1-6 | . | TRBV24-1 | TGTGCCACCAGCCGGGACAGTACTTCACCCCTCCACTTT | CATSRDSTSPLHF
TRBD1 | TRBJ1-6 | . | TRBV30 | TGTGCCTGGAGTGTGGGACAGGGTGCGAATTCACCCCTCCACTTT | CAWSVGQGANSPLHF
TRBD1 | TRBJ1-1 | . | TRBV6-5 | TGTGCCAGCACTCCGACAGGGGGGAACACTGAAGCTTTCTTT | CASTPTGGNTEAFF
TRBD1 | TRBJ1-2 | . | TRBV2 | TGTGCCAGCAGTCGGGGGGGGACAGCCTATGGCTACACCTTC | CASSRGGTAYGYTF
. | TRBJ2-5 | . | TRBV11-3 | TGTGCCAGCAGCTCGGGAGCTGGGGAGACCCAGTACTTC | CASSSGAGETQYF
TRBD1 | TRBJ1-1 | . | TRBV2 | TGTGCCAGCAGTCGACGCCAGGGGGCAGACACTGAAGCTTTCTTT | CASSRRQGADTEAFF
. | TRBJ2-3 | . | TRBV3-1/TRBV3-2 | TGTGCCAGCAGCCAAGATCGGGGAGATACGCAGTATTTT | CASSQDRGDTQYF
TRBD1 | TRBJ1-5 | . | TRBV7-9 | TGTGCCAGCAGCCCGGGACAGGGACCTTTGGGGCCCCAGCATTTT | CASSPGQGPLGPQHF
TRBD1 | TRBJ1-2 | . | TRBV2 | TGTGCCAGCACCGGACAGGGTCCCAACTATGGCTACACCTTC | CASTGQGPNYGYTF
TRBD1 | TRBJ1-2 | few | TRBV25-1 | TGTGCCAGCAGTAATCGACAGGGGGCCGGATATGGCTACACCTTC | CASSNRQGAGYGYTF
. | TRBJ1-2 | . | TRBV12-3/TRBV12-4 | TGTGCCAGCAGTCAAGACAGGTTAATCAGCACCTTC | CASSQDRLISTF